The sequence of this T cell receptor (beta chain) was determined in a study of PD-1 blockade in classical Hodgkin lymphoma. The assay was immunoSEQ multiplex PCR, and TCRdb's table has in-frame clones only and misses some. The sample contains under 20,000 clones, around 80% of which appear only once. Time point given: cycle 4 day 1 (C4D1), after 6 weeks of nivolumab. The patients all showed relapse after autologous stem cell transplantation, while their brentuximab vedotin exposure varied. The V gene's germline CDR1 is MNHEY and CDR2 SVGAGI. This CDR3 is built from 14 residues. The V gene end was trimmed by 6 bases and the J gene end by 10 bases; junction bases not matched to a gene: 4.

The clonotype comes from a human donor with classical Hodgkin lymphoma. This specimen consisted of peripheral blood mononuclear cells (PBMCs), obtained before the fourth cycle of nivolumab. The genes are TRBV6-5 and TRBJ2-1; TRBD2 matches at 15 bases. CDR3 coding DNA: TGTGCCAGCAGAGGACTAGCGGGGGGGCAAGAGCAGTTCTTC. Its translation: CASRGLAGGQEQFF.